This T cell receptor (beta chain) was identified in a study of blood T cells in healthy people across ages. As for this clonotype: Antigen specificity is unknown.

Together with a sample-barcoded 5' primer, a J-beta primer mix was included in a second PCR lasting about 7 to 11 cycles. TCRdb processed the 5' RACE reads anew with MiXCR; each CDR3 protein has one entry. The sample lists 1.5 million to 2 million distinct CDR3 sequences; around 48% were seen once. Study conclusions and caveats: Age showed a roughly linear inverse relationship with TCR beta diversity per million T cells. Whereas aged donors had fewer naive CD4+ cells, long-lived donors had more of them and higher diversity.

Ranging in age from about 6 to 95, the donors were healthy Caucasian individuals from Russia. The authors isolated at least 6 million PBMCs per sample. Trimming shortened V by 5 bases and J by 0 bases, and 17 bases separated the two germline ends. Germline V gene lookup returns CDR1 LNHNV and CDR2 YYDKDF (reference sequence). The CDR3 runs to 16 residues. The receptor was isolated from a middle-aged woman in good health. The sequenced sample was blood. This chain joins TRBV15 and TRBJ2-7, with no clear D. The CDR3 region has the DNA TGTGCCACCAGCGGCAGAAAGGGTAAGGTCTCCTACGAGCAGTACTTC. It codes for CATSGRKGKVSYEQYF.